What follows describes a single T cell receptor (beta chain). Its specificity is unknown. CD45RO-negative, CCR7-positively selected cells formed the naive CD8 fraction, excluding terminally differentiated effector memory CD45RA+ cells. CDR3 size: 13 residues. Deletions cut 5 bases from V and 6 bases from J, with 12 bases between. CDR1 MNHEY and CDR2 SMNVEV come from the germline V gene (reference sequence). The record originates from a study of shared clonotypes between healthy human individuals. Study as a whole: Samples came from two female and a few male donors aged 18 to 49. Findings and limits, study-wide: Compared with clonotypes that all four donors shared, non-shared clonotypes had lower generation probabilities. Sample collection involved blood only; tissue repertoires are likely different.

In the study's own analysis: Sequence data from immunoSEQ were junction-only and lacked quality scores; consequently, filtering differed. This table comes from immunoSEQ multiplex PCR, and its TCRdb copy is limited to in-frame clones, with some not included. V, J and clone size derive from that table, while D and trimming were established from the DNA sequence. Of about 2.2 million clones in the sample, 90% to 95% were seen once. The sequencing input was naive CD8+ T cells from PBMCs. The rearrangement links TRBV27 to TRBJ2-3, with D uncertain. The receptor was derived from a man aged 18 to 30 in good health. Some clones in this sample may be carry-over from other donors' samples. The CDR3 DNA sequence: TGTGCCAGCAGTCCCCAGTCCTTCGATACGCAGTATTTT. It yields the protein CASSPQSFDTQYF.